Presented here are 2 T cell receptor beta chains from one specimen sequenced in a study of blood T cell repertoires in COVID-19. TCRdb's copy holds only in-frame clones and misses some; the assay was immunoSEQ multiplex PCR. The top ten hold 1.5% to 2% of the sample, which has around 300,000 clones, about nine tenths seen once. The sequenced sample was peripheral blood. The receptors shown here come from a woman aged 30 to 39 with COVID-19, enrolled during active disease.

V usage is TRBV3-1 (or the pseudogene TRBV3-2) and J usage is TRBJ2-7; D might be TRBD2 (5 bases). The CDR3 consists of 18 residues. Trimming stripped 2 bases from V and 1 base from J, with 21 bases between. Germline CDR1 reads LGHDT; CDR2 reads YNNKEL (reference sequence). CDR3 sequence: CASSQFGERKRFSYEQYF. The CDR3 coding sequence is TGTGCCAGCAGCCAATTTGGAGAACGGAAGCGGTTTTCCTACGAGCAGTACTTC.

The genes are TRBV5-8 and TRBJ1-4; 9 bases are a match to TRBD1. Unmatched junction bases numbered 7, after V lost 2 bases and J lost 5 bases. CDR1 SGHTS and CDR2 YDEGEE come from the germline V gene. The CDR3 loop spans 16 amino acids. In nucleotides, the CDR3 is TGTGCCAGCAGCTTACGCCCCGGGACAGGGAATGAAAAACTGTTTTTT. This encodes CASSLRPGTGNEKLFF.